One sample yielded the 3 T cell receptor beta chains listed below, sequenced in a study of control samples from healthy donors and cancer patients. Clones were read by immunoSEQ multiplex PCR, and TCRdb kept only the in-frame ones, dropping some. The data hold roughly 86,000 clones, with 90% to 95% observed a single time. What was sequenced was blood. All receptors come from a man aged 30 to 39 in good health.

This chain uses TRBV7-9 with TRBJ2-1; perhaps TRBD2 as D (6 bases). This CDR3 spans 15 amino acids. Germline V CDR1 and CDR2: SEHNR, FQNEAQ (reference sequence). V lost 5 bases and J 6 bases, leaving 17 bases between the germline ends. DNA of the CDR3: TGTGCCAGCAGCCAATGGCAAGGGGAGGTCAATGAGCAGTTCTTC. Residues: CASSQWQGEVNEQFF.

The CDR3 loop is CASSPPSDNEQFF. DNA for the CDR3: TGTGCCAGCTCACCCCCTAGCGACAATGAGCAGTTCTTC. The V call is TRBV18, the J call TRBJ2-1; D is perhaps TRBD2 (6 bases). The CDR3 is made up of 13 amino acids. Germline assignment: CDR1 KGHSH and CDR2 LQKENI. V was shortened by 3 bases and J by 5 bases, with 8 bases between the two germline ends.

V usage is TRBV3-1 (or the pseudogene TRBV3-2) and J usage is TRBJ2-2; D not resolved. Germline V CDR1 and CDR2: LGHDT, YNNKEL (reference sequence). The V gene lost 0 bases and the J gene lost 3 bases, with 11 bases spanning the gap. This CDR3 contains 16 residues. CDR3 in amino acids: CASSQDYQKYTGELFF. CDR3 nucleotide sequence: TGTGCCAGCAGCCAAGATTACCAGAAGTACACCGGGGAGCTGTTTTTT.